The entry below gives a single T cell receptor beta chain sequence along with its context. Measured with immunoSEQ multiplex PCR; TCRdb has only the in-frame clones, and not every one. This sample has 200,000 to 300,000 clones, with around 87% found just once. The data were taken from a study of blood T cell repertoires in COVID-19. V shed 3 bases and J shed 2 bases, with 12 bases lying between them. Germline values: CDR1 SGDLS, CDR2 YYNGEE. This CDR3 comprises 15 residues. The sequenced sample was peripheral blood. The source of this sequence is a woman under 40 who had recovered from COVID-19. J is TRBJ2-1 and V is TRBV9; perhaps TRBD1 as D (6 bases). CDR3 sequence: CASSALQGTYNEQFF. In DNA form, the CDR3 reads TGTGCCAGCAGCGCCCTTCAGGGGACCTACAATGAGCAGTTCTTC.